The present TCR beta chain was sequenced within a study of T-cell memory formation after mild COVID-19. Across the study: Largely, TCR clusters stayed within a single donor.

The CDR3 is 14 amino acids. Germline V gene data show CDR1 as SGHAT and CDR2 as FQNNGV. Trimming removed 1 base at V and 3 bases at J, with 10 bases between. This clonotype was detected only a few times. Researchers used 5'RACE with constant-segment primers to make TCR alpha and TCR beta cDNA libraries that carry sample barcodes and UMIs. TCRdb processed the 5' RACE reads anew with MiXCR; each CDR3 protein has one entry. Among about 210,000 distinct CDR3 sequences listed, around 26% were seen once. The source material was PBMCs or a T cell subset sorted from them (not recorded which). V is TRBV11-2 and J is TRBJ2-7, with D perhaps matching TRBD1 (6 bases). This receptor was taken from an adult woman who had mild COVID-19 (a few samples of this study predate the infection). Cell type and time point are not known. CDR3 DNA sequence: TGTGCCAGCAGCTTAGGCTCGACAGGCTACGAGCAGTACTTC. It codes for CASSLGSTGYEQYF.